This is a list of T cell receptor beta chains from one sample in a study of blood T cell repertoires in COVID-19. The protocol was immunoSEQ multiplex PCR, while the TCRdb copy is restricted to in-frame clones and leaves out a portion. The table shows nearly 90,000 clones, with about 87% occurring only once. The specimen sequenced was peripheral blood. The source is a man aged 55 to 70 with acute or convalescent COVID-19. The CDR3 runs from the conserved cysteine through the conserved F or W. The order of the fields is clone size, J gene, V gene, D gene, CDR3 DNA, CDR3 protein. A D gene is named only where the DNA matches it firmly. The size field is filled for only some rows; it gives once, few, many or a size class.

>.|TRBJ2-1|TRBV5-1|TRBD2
TGCGCCAGCAGCCCGGGGACTAGCGGGAGTTACGTAAATGAGCAGTTCTTC
CASSPGTSGSYVNEQFF
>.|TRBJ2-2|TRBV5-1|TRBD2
TGCGCCAGCAGCCGGGAGGGAGTCACCGGGGAGCTGTTTTTT
CASSREGVTGELFF
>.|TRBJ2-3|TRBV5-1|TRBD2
TGCGCCAGCAGCTTGGCTAGCGGGGGGACAGATACGCAGTATTTT
CASSLASGGTDTQYF
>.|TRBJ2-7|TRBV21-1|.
TGTGCCAGCAGCATAAGACAGGCCTACGAGCAGTACTTC
CASSIRQAYEQYF
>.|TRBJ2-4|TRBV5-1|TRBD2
TGCGCCAGCAGCTCCGGGGGGAGACTAGCGGGAGGGTTAGCCAAAAACATTCAGTACTTC
CASSSGGRLAGGLAKNIQYF
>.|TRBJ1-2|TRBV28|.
TGTGCCAGCAGTTTCTACGAAGTTGTTTCAGGGGGCTACACCTTC
CASSFYEVVSGGYTF
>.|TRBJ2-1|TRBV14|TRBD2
TGTGCCAGCAGCCCACGGACTAGCGGGAGTCTTGAGCAGTTCTTC
CASSPRTSGSLEQFF
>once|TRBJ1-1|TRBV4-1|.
TGCGCCAGCAGCCAAGATACCGGGCGGGTGAACACTGAAGCTTTCTTT
CASSQDTGRVNTEAFF
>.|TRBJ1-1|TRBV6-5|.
TGTGCCAGCAGTAGACTTAACACTGAAGCTTTCTTT
CASSRLNTEAFF
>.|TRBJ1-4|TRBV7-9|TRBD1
TGTGCCAGCAGCCCCTCGACAGGGACTGAAAAACTGTTTTTT
CASSPSTGTEKLFF
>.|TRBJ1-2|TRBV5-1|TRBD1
TGCGCCAGCAGCCGGGACAGGGGAGACTATGGCTACACCTTC
CASSRDRGDYGYTF
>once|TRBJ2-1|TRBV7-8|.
TGTGCCAGCAGCGGTCACCTAACAGGGTTCGAGCAGTTCTTC
CASSGHLTGFEQFF
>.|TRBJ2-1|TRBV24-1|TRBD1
TGTGCCACCAGTGGAGGACAGGGTTCTCAGTATGAGCAGTTCTTC
CATSGGQGSQYEQFF
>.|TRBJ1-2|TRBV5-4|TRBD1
TGTGCCAGCAGCTTGGAAAGGACAGGGGGGATCACCTTC
CASSLERTGGITF
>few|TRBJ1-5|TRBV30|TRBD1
TGTGCCTGGAGTAAAGGACAGGGGAGCAATCAGCCCCAGCATTTT
CAWSKGQGSNQPQHF
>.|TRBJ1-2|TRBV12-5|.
TGTGCTAGTGGTTTGGTACGAGGCGAAAACTATGGCTACACCTTC
CASGLVRGENYGYTF
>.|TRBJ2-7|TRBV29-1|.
TGCAGCGTTGAAGATCCAGTCTCCCCCTACGAGCAGTACTTC
CSVEDPVSPYEQYF
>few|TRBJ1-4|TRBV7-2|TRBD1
TGTGCCAGCAGCCGTCCGACAGGGTCCTTAACCAATGAAAAACTGTTTTTT
CASSRPTGSLTNEKLFF
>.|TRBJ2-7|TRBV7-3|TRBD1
TGTGCCAGCAGCTTACAGGGGGTGAGCTCCTACGAGCAGTACTTC
CASSLQGVSSYEQYF
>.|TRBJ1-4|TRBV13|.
TGTGCCACCACCGTCTGGGGAGGGGATGAAAAACTGTTTTTT
CATTVWGGDEKLFF